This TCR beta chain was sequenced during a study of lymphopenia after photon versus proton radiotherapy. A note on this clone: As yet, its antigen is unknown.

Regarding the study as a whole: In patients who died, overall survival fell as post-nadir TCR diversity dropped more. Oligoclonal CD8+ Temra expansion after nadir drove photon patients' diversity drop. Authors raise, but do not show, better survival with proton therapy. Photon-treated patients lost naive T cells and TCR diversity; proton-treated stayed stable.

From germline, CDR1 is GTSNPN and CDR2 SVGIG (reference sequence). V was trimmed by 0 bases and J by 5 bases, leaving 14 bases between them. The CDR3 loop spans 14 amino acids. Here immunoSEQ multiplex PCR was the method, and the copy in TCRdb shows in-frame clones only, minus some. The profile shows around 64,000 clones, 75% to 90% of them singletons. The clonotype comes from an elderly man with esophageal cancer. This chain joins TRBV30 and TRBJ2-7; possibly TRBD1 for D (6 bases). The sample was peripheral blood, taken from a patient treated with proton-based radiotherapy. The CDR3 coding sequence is TGTGCCTGGAGTGTACAAGGGGGAAGCGACGAGCAGTACTTC. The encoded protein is CAWSVQGGSDEQYF.